This entry lists 10 T cell receptor beta chains sequenced from one sample in a study of T cells after somatic rescue of genetic block. The protocol was immunoSEQ multiplex PCR, while the TCRdb copy is restricted to in-frame clones and leaves out a portion. The sample has approximately 11,000 clones, about 74% seen once; the top ten hold about 22%. Sequencing was carried out using peripheral blood mononuclear cells (PBMCs). Receptors were obtained from a boy between 5 and 17 years old.

The chain joins TRBV11-3 to TRBJ2-3, with 12 bases matching TRBD2. V was pared by 3 bases and J by 0 bases, with 13 bases of the junction left unmatched. Germline V gene sequence: CDR1 SGHNT, CDR2 YENEEA. CDR3 size: 20 residues. The CDR3 spells CASSLNYGTSGSSSTDTQYF. The CDR3 DNA reads as TGTGCCAGCAGCTTGAATTACGGGACTAGCGGGTCCTCTAGCACAGATACGCAGTATTTT. Full variable domain (missing parts from reference TRBV11-3 and TRBJ2-3): EAGVVQSPRYKIIEKKQPVAFWCNPISGHNTLYWYLQNLGQGPELLIRYENEEAVDDSQLPKDRFSAERLKGVDSTLKIQPAELGDSAVYLCASSLNYGTSGSSSTDTQYFGPGTRLTVL.

V gene TRBV28 combines with J gene TRBJ2-6; TRBD1 is a possible D gene (5 bases). Looked up from germline, CDR1 is MDHEN and CDR2 is SYDVKM. CDR3 size: 16 residues. V lost 7 bases, J lost 0 bases, and 13 bases lay in between. CDR3 sequence reads: CASIERGDSGANVLTF. CDR3 nucleotides: TGTGCCAGCATCGAAAGGGGTGACTCTGGGGCCAACGTCCTGACTTTC.

The chain employs TRBV25-1 and TRBJ2-3; no reliable D call. The CDR3 is 12 residues long. V lost 1 base and J lost 6, with 5 bases in between. Germline CDR1 and CDR2: MGHDK and SYGVNS. The CDR3 loop reads CASSEFLDTQYF. In DNA, the CDR3 is TGTGCCAGCAGTGAATTCTTGGATACGCAGTATTTT. Complete variable domain (other parts from reference TRBV25-1 and TRBJ2-3): EADIYQTPRYLVIGTGKKITLECSQTMGHDKMYWYQQDPGMELHLIHYSYGVNSTEKGDLSSESTVSRIRTEHFPLTLESARPSHTSQYLCASSEFLDTQYFGPGTRLTVL.

The gene calls are TRBV19 and TRBJ2-2; D ambiguous. CDR3 length: 18 amino acids. Germline CDR1 and CDR2: LNHDA and SQIVND (reference sequence). Trimming took 4 bases from V and 5 from J, leaving 23 bases between them. This CDR3 is CASSRFGELQRWTGELFF. CDR3 nucleotide sequence: TGTGCCAGTAGTAGGTTCGGAGAACTGCAAAGGTGGACCGGGGAGCTGTTTTTT.

The chain is built from TRBV30 and TRBJ2-7; possible D gene TRBD1, 7 bases. V was clipped by 5 bases and J by 2 bases, with 16 bases between them. This CDR3 is 14 amino acids long. The germline gives CDR1 GTSNPN, CDR2 SVGIG (reference sequence). The CDR3 sequence: CAWSLGGQTYEQYF. The DNA for the CDR3 is TGTGCCTGGTCCCTCGGGGGACAGACCTACGAGCAGTACTTC.

CDR3 sequence: CASSPTGGLNQPQHF. The CDR3, as DNA: TGTGCCAGCAGTCCTACAGGGGGCCTTAATCAGCCCCAGCATTTT. This chain joins TRBV6-5 and TRBJ1-5, with TRBD1 identical over 9 bases. CDR3 length: 15 residues. J lost 4 bases, V lost 5 bases, and 6 bases had no gene match. CDR1 is MNHEY and CDR2 is SVGAGI in the germline V gene.

The chain uses TRBV7-9 and TRBJ1-2, with no clear D. The germline V gene encodes CDR1 SEHNR and CDR2 FQNEAQ (reference sequence). This CDR3 contains 13 residues. Trimming pared 5 bases from V and 1 base from J, leaving 8 bases between. The CDR3 nucleotides read TGTGCCAGCAGCCTATGGATTAACTATGGCTACACCTTC. Translating it yields CASSLWINYGYTF.

This clone has only a few counts. The V and J genes are TRBV15 and TRBJ1-2, with D unresolved. The V gene's germline CDR1 is LNHNV and CDR2 YYDKDF (reference sequence). This CDR3 is built from 15 residues. Trimming pared 1 base from V and 2 bases from J, leaving 11 bases between. The CDR3 region is CATSRVVDPNYGYTF. The CDR3 DNA reads TGTGCCACCAGCAGAGTAGTGGACCCGAACTATGGCTACACCTTC.

The chain links TRBV30 to TRBJ2-1; no definite D call. Germline values: CDR1 GTSNPN, CDR2 SVGIG (reference sequence). The CDR3 is made up of 13 amino acids. V was shortened by 1 base and J by 2 bases, with 6 bases between the two germline ends. CDR3 sequence reads: CAWSGNTYNEQFF. The DNA of the CDR3 is TGTGCCTGGAGTGGGAACACCTACAATGAGCAGTTCTTC.

This clone was found a few times. The chain has TRBV5-1 and TRBJ2-3, with 14 nucleotides matching TRBD2. This CDR3 spans 18 amino acids. The junction had 8 bases not matched to a gene; V was cut back by 0 bases and J by 5 bases. Germline V gene lookup returns CDR1 SGHRS and CDR2 YFSETQ. The CDR3 reads CASSLGPSGLAGGDTQYF. CDR3 DNA sequence: TGCGCCAGCAGCTTGGGCCCCTCCGGACTAGCGGGAGGAGATACGCAGTATTTT. Full variable domain (outside the CDR3, taken from reference TRBV5-1 and TRBJ2-3): KAGVTQTPRYLIKTRGQQVTLSCSPISGHRSVSWYQQTPGQGLQFLFEYFSETQRNKGNFPGRFSGRQFSNSRSEMNVSTLELGDSALYLCASSLGPSGLAGGDTQYFGPGTRLTVL.